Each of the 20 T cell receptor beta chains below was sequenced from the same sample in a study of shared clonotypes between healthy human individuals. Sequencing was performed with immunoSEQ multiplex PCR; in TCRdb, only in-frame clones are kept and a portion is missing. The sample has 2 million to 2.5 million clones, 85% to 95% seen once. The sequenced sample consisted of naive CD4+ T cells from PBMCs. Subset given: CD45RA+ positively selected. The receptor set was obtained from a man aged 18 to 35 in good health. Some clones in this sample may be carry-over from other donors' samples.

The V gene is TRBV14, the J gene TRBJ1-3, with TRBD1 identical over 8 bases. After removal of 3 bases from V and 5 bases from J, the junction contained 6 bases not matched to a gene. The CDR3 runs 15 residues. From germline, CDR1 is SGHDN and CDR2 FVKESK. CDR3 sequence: CASSHRQGRRNTIYF. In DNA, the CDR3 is TGTGCCAGCAGCCATAGACAGGGGAGGAGAAACACCATATATTTT.

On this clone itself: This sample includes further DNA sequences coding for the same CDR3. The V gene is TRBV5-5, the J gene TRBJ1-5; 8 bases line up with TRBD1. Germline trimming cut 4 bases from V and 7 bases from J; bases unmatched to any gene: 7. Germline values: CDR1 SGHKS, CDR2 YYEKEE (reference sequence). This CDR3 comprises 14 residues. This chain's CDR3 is CASSLQGGGQPQHF. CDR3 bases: TGTGCCAGCAGCCTACAGGGGGGAGGACAGCCCCAGCATTTT.

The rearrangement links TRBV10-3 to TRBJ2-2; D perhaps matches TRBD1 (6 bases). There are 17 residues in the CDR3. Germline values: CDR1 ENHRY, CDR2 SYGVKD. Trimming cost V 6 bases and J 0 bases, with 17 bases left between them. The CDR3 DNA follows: TGTGCCATCAGCGACCAACAGGGTCTCGCGAACACCGGGGAGCTGTTTTTT. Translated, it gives CAISDQQGLANTGELFF.

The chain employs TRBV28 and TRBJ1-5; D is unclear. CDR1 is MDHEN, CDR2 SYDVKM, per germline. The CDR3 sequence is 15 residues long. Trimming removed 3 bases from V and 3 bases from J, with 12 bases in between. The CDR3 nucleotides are TGTGCCAGCAGTTTTAATCCCGGACCCAATCAGCCCCAGCATTTT. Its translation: CASSFNPGPNQPQHF. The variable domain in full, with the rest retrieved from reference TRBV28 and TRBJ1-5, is DVKVTQSSRYLVKRTGEKVFLECVQDMDHENMFWYRQDPGLGLRLIYFSYDVKMKEKGDIPEGYSVSREKKERFSLILESASTNQTSMYLCASSFNPGPNQPQHFGDGTRLSIL.

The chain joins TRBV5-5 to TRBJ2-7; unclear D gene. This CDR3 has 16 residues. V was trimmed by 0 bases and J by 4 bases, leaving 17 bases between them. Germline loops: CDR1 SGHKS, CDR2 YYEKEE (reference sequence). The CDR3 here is CASSLAEALKTYEQYF. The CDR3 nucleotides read TGTGCCAGCAGCTTGGCCGAGGCCCTAAAGACATACGAGCAGTACTTC.

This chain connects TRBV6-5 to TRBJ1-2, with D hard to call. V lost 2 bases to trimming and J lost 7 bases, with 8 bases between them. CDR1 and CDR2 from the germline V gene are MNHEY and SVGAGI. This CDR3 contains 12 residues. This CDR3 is CASSYGEGGYTF. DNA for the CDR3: TGTGCCAGCAGTTACGGCGAGGGTGGCTACACCTTC.

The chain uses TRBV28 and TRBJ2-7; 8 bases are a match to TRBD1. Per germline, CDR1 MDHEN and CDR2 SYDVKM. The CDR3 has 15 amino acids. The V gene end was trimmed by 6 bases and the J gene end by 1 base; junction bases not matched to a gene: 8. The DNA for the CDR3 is TGTGCCAGCAGCCGGGGACAGGTAATGTCCTACGAGCAGTACTTC. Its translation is CASSRGQVMSYEQYF.

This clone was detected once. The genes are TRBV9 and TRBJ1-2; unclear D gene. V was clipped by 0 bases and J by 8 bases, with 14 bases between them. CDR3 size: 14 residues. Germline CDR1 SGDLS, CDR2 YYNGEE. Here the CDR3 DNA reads TGTGCCAGCAGCGTAGCTTTGGGCGCGGTGGGCTACACCTTC. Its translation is CASSVALGAVGYTF. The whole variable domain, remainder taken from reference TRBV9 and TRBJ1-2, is DSGVTQTPKHLITATGQRVTLRCSPRSGDLSVYWYQQSLDQGLQFLIQYYNGEERAKGNILERFSAQQFPDLHSELNLSSLELGDSALYFCASSVALGAVGYTFGSGTRLTVV.

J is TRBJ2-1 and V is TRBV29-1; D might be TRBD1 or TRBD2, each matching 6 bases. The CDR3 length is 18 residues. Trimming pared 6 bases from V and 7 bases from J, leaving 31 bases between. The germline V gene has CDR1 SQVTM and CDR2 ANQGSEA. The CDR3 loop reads CSVSGGGKSGRASNEQFF. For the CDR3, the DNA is TGCAGCGTCTCCGGAGGGGGGAAGAGTGGAAGAGCCTCTAATGAGCAGTTCTTC.

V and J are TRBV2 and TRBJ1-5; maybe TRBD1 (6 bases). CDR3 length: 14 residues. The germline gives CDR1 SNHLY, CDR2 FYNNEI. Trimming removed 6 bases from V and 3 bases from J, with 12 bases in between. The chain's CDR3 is CASRVTGNNQPQHF. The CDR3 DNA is TGTGCCAGCAGGGTAACAGGGAACAATCAGCCCCAGCATTTT.

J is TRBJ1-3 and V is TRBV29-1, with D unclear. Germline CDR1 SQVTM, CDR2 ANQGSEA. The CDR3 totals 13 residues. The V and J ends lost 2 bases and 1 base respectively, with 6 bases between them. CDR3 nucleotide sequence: TGCAGCGTTGAATGGGGATCTGGAAACACCATATATTTT. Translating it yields CSVEWGSGNTIYF. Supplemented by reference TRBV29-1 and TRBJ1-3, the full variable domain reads SAVISQKPSRDICQRGTSLTIQCQVDSQVTMMFWYRQQPGQSLTLIATANQGSEATYESGFVIDKFPISRPNLTFSTLTVSNMSPEDSSIYLCSVEWGSGNTIYFGEGSWLTVV.

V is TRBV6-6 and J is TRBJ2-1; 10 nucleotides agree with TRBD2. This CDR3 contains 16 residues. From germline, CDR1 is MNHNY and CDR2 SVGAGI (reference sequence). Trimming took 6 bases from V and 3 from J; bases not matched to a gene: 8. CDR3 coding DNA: TGTGCCAGCAGCGAAATAGCGGGAGGATTCTACAATGAGCAGTTCTTC. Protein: CASSEIAGGFYNEQFF.

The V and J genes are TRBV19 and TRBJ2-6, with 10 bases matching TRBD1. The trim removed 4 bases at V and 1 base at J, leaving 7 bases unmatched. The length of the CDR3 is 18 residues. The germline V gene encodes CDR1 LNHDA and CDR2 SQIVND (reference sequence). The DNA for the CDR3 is TGTGCCAGTAGTAGCTGGGGACAGGGGTCGTCTGGGGCCAACGTCCTGACTTTC. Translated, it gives CASSSWGQGSSGANVLTF.

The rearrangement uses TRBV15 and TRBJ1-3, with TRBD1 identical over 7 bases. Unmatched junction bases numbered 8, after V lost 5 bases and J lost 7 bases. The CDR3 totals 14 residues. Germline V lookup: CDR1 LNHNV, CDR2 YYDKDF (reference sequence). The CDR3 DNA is TGTGCCACCAGCGGGGGGGGACAGAGGAACACCATATATTTT. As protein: CATSGGGQRNTIYF.

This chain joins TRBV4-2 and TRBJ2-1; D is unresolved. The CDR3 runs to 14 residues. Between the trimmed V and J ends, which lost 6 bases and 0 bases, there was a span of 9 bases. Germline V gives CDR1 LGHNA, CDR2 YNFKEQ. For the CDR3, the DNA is TGTGCCAGCAGAACTCAGAGCTCCTACAATGAGCAGTTCTTC. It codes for CASRTQSSYNEQFF.

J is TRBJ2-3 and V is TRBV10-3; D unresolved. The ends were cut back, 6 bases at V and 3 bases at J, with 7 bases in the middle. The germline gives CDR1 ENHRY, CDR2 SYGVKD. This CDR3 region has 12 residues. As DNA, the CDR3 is TGTGCCATCAGGGCCCCGACAGATACGCAGTATTTT. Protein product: CAIRAPTDTQYF.

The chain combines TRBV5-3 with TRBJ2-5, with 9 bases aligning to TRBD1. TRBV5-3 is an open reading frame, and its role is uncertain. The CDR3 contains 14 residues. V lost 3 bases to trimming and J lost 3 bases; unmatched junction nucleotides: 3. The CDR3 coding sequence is TGTGCCAGAAGCTCGGGACAGGGAAAAGAGACCCAGTACTTC. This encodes CARSSGQGKETQYF.

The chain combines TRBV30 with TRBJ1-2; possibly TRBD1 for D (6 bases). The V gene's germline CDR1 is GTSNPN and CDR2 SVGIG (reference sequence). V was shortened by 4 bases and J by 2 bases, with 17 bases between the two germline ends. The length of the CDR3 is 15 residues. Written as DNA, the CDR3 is TGTGCCTGGATGCACGGGGGGGCTCGCAACTATGGCTACACCTTC. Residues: CAWMHGGARNYGYTF.

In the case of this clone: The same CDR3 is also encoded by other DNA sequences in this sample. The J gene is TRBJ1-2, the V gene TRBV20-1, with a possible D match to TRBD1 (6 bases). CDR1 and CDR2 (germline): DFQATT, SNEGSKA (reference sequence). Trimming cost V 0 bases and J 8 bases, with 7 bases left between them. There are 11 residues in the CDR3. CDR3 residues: CSARETGGYTF. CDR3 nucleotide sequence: TGCAGTGCTAGAGAAACAGGGGGCTACACCTTC.

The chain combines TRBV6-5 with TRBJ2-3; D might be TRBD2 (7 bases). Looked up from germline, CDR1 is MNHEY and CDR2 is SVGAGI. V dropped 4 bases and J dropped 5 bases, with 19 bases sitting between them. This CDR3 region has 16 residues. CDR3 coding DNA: TGTGCCAGCAGTTCTAGCACCCAGGGGAGGGGAGATACGCAGTATTTT. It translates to CASSSSTQGRGDTQYF.